These T cell receptor beta chains were read from a single sample in a study of OX40 agonist ivuxolimab in advanced cancers. Sequenced by immunoSEQ multiplex PCR; TCRdb stores in-frame clones only, minus some. The table shows 40,000 to 45,000 clones, with about nine tenths occurring only once. This specimen consisted of CD4+ or CD8+ T cells sorted from blood, obtained in a trial of the OX40 agonist ivuxolimab. All receptors come from an adult with an advanced solid tumor such as melanoma, head and neck, liver or kidney cancer. CDR3s include the opening cysteine and the closing phenylalanine or tryptophan. A D gene is named only where the DNA matches it firmly. Size is stated for part of the rows, as once, few or many counts, or as a class when the clone is expanded.

v_gene	j_gene	d_gene	abundance	CDR3aa	CDR3nt
TRBV6-5	TRBJ2-2	.	.	CASSYGVNTGELFF	TGTGCCAGCAGTTATGGGGTAAACACCGGGGAGCTGTTTTTT
TRBV27	TRBJ2-1	.	.	CASSFLNNEQFF	TGTGCCAGCAGTTTTCTCAACAATGAGCAGTTCTTC
TRBV27	TRBJ2-1	.	.	CASSLAGDQFF	TGTGCCAGCAGTTTAGCGGGTGATCAGTTCTTC
TRBV28	TRBJ2-7	TRBD1	.	CASSRTGEIYEQYF	TGTGCCAGCAGCCGAACAGGGGAAATCTACGAGCAGTACTTC
TRBV6-5	TRBJ2-4	.	.	CASSSGPLAKNIQYF	TGTGCCAGCAGCTCCGGACCACTAGCCAAAAACATTCAGTACTTC
TRBV5-6	TRBJ2-7	.	.	CASSSPLGAYEQYF	TGTGCCAGCAGCAGTCCTCTAGGAGCGTACGAGCAGTACTTC
TRBV30	TRBJ1-2	.	few	CAWSDEGNYGYTF	TGTGCCTGGAGTGACGAGGGCAACTATGGCTACACCTTC
TRBV10-3	TRBJ2-1	.	.	CAISMSSYNEQFF	TGTGCCATCAGCATGAGCTCCTACAATGAGCAGTTCTTC
TRBV27	TRBJ1-2	.	medium-sized	CASSLSPQGEVDYGYTF	TGTGCCAGCAGTTTATCCCCACAGGGAGAGGTAGACTATGGCTACACCTTC
TRBV14	TRBJ2-5	TRBD2	.	CASSLRLSGRKQETQYF	TGTGCCAGCAGCCTAAGACTTAGCGGGAGGAAACAAGAGACCCAGTACTTC
TRBV19	TRBJ2-3	.	.	CASSPRLLLVLSTDTQYF	TGTGCCAGTAGTCCCCGTCTATTACTAGTACTGAGCACAGATACGCAGTATTTT
TRBV30	TRBJ1-1	TRBD1	.	CACEGQTNTEAFF	TGTGCCTGCGAGGGACAGACGAACACTGAAGCTTTCTTT